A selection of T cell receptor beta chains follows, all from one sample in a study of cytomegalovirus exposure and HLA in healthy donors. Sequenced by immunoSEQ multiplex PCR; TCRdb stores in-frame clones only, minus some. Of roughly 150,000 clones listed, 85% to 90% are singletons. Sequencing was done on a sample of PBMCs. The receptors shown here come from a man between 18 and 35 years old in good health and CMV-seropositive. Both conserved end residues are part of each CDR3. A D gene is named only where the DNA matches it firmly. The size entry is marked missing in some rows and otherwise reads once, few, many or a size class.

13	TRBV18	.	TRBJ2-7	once	TGTGCCAGCTCACCACAGGCGGGCCGCGAGCAGTACTTC	CASSPQAGREQYF
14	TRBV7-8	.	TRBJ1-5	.	TGTGCCAGCAGCCCAACAAATAGCAATCAGCCCCAGCATTTT	CASSPTNSNQPQHF
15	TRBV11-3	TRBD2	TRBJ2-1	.	TGTGCCAGCAGTCTTGTGAGCGGGATAAACAATGAGCAGTTCTTC	CASSLVSGINNEQFF
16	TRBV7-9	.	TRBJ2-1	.	TGTGCCAGCAGCTCCTCCGGGTCCTACTCCTACAATGAGCAGTTCTTC	CASSSSGSYSYNEQFF
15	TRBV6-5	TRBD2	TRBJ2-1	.	TGTGCCAGCAGGGCCACTAGCGGGAGCTACAATGAGCAGTTCTTC	CASRATSGSYNEQFF
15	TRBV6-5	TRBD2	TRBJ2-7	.	TGTGCCAGCACTACTAGCGCGGAAGGCTCCTACGAGCAGTACTTC	CASTTSAEGSYEQYF
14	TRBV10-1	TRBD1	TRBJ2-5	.	TGCGCCAGCAGTCCGGGACAGGGGGCTGCGACCCAGTACTTC	CASSPGQGAATQYF
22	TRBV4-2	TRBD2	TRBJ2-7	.	TGTGCCAGCAGCCAAGATAGTTTAGCTCGTTGGCTCGGGCGGGAGGTTTCCTACGAGCAGTACTTC	CASSQDSLARWLGREVSYEQYF
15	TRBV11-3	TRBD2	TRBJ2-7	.	TGTGCCAGCAGCCCCCGACTAGCGGGAAACTACGAGCAGTACTTC	CASSPRLAGNYEQYF
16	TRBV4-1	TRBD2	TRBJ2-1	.	TGCGCCAGCAGCCAAGGCGTAGCGGGTACAAACAATGAGCAGTTCTTC	CASSQGVAGTNNEQFF
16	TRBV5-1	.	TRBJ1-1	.	TGCGCCAGCAGCTTGGCCTCTGGACAGCTGAACACTGAAGCTTTCTTT	CASSLASGQLNTEAFF
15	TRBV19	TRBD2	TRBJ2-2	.	TGTGCCAGTAGAAGCGGGACTCCGAACACCGGGGAGCTGTTTTTT	CASRSGTPNTGELFF
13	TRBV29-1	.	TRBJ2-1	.	TGCAGCGTTGACACAGGGAATTACAATGAGCAGTTCTTC	CSVDTGNYNEQFF
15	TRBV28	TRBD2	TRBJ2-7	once	TGTGCCAGCAGTTTGGCTAGCGGGAACTCCTACGAGCAGTACTTC	CASSLASGNSYEQYF
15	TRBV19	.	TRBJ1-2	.	TGTGCCAGTACCCCTCGGGGAGCACCTTTTTATGGCTACACCTTC	CASTPRGAPFYGYTF
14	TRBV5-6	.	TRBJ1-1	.	TGTGCCACCAGTTCTACGGGTTCAAGGACTGAAGCTTTCTTT	CATSSTGSRTEAFF
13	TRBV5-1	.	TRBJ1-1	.	TGCGCCAGCAGCTTTGGAGGGACCACTGAAGCTTTCTTT	CASSFGGTTEAFF
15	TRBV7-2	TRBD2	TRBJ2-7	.	TGTGCCAGCAGCTTACGTGGGAGGGGCTCCTACGAGCAGTACTTC	CASSLRGRGSYEQYF
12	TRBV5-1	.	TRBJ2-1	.	TGCGCCAGCAGACCAGGGAACAATGAGCAGTTCTTC	CASRPGNNEQFF
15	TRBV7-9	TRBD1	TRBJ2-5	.	TGTGCCAGCAGCTTTGGTGACAGGGTGCAAGAGACCCAGTACTTC	CASSFGDRVQETQYF
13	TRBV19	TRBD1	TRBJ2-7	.	TGTGCCAGTAGTATGGGACAGAATGGCGAGCAGTACTTC	CASSMGQNGEQYF
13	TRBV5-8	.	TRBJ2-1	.	TGTGCCAGCAGGCCTAGCGTTCGAAGCGAGCAGTTCTTC	CASRPSVRSEQFF
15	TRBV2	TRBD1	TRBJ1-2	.	TGTGCCAGCAGTGATCGGGACAGCCTTAACTATGGCTACACCTTC	CASSDRDSLNYGYTF
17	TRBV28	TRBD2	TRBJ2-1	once	TGTGCCAGCAGTTTACCACTAGCGGGAGTTATTGTCTATGAGCAGTTCTTC	CASSLPLAGVIVYEQFF
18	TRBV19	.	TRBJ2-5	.	TGTGCCAGTAGTATAAATTCCCCCTCTAGGAGAGTCCAAGAGACCCAGTACTTC	CASSINSPSRRVQETQYF
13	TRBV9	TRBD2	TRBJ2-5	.	TGTGCCAGCAGCGTAGACGGGAGGGAGACCCAGTACTTC	CASSVDGRETQYF
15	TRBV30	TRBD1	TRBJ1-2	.	TGTGCCTGGAGCGAAGGGACAGGGGCTAACTATGGCTACACCTTC	CAWSEGTGANYGYTF
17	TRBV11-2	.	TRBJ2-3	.	TGTGCCAGCAGCTTAAGGTGGAGGGGGCAAAGCACAGATACGCAGTATTTT	CASSLRWRGQSTDTQYF
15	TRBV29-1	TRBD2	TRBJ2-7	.	TGCAGCGTTTCTTACTCTAGCGGAGGCCCCTACGAGCAGTACTTC	CSVSYSSGGPYEQYF
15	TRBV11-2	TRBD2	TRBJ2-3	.	TGTGCCAGCAGCTTAGACCCTAGCGGGACAGATACGCAGTATTTT	CASSLDPSGTDTQYF
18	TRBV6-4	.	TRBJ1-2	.	TGTGCCAGCAGTGACTCACCGCGCAAAACAGGGTATGGTTATGGCTACACCTTC	CASSDSPRKTGYGYGYTF
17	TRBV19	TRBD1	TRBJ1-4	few	TGTGCCAGTAAACGATGGACAGGGGTAACGAAAAATGAAAAACTGTTTTTT	CASKRWTGVTKNEKLFF
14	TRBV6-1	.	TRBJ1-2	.	TGTGCCAGCAGGGGGCAGCCGGGACTGGGTGGCTACACCTTC	CASRGQPGLGGYTF
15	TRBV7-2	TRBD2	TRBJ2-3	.	TGTGCCAGCAGCTTGATAGCGGGAGGCACAGATACGCAGTATTTT	CASSLIAGGTDTQYF
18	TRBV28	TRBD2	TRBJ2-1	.	TGTGCCAGCAGGGACGGACTAGCGGGAGGCAACAACTACAATGAGCAGTTCTTC	CASRDGLAGGNNYNEQFF
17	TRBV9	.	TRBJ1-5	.	TGTGCCAGCAGCGTTAATCAGCAGGGGATTAAAAATCAGCCCCAGCATTTT	CASSVNQQGIKNQPQHF
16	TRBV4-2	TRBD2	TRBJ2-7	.	TGTGCCAGCAGCCAAGATGGGGGGACTAGCGACTACGAGCAGTACTTC	CASSQDGGTSDYEQYF
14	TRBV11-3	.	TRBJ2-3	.	TGTGCCAGCAGCTTAGGAGTCTATGCAGATACGCAGTATTTT	CASSLGVYADTQYF
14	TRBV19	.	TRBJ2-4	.	TGTGCCAGTAGTCTGAAAAGGGGCACGGACATTCAGTACTTC	CASSLKRGTDIQYF
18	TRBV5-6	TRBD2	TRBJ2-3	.	TGTGCCAGCAGCGGAGCGGGACTAGCGGGAGTCCTAGCAGATACGCAGTATTTT	CASSGAGLAGVLADTQYF
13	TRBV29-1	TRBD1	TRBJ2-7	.	TGCAGCGTTGTTTCGGACAGGGGCTACGAGCAGTACTTC	CSVVSDRGYEQYF
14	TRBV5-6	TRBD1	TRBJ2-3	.	TGTGCCAGCAGCTTAACAGGGGCCACAGATACGCAGTATTTT	CASSLTGATDTQYF
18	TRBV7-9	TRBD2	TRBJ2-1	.	TGTGCCAGCAGCTCCACTCGGACCGGGACTAGCCCCTACAATGAGCAGTTCTTC	CASSSTRTGTSPYNEQFF
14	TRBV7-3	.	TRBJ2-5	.	TGTGCCAGCAGCTCTCAGGGCGCTGGGGAGACCCAGTACTTC	CASSSQGAGETQYF
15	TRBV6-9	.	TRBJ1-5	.	TGTGCCAGCAGTCCTTGGCAGGGAGGCTATCAGCCCCAGCATTTT	CASSPWQGGYQPQHF
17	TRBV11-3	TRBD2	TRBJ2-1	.	TGTGCCAGCAGCTCGGGAGGTGCTAGCGGGAGAGTAAATGAGCAGTTCTTC	CASSSGGASGRVNEQFF